The following is a T cell receptor beta chain sequence with its context. The antigen is undetermined. The CDR3 has 14 amino acids. CDR1 is SGHRS and CDR2 is YFSETQ in the germline V gene. The ends were cut back, 1 base at V and 1 base at J, with 8 bases in the middle. Individual cDNA molecules were tagged with unique molecular identifiers, the study reported. TCRdb independently ran MiXCR on the 5' RACE reads; one entry per CDR3 protein. The sample shows about 56,000 distinct CDR3 sequences, about 11% of them seen only once. The entry originates in a study of early T cells in non-severe SARS-CoV-2 infection. Study as a whole: Chains were not paired, and sequencing was done on bulk RNA from unsorted whole blood.

Study observations and caveats: Private and CD4 specificities were missed by VDJdb matching, skewed to anti-spike CD8.

The clonotype was recovered from an adult who was a healthcare worker with PCR-confirmed SARS-CoV-2 infection or an uninfected control (not recorded which). The chain has TRBV5-1 and TRBJ1-1; unclear D gene. The sample consisted of whole blood. CDR3 in amino acids: CASSLTTQNTEAFF. CDR3 DNA sequence: TGCGCCAGCAGCTTGACGACACAGAACACTGAAGCTTTCTTT.